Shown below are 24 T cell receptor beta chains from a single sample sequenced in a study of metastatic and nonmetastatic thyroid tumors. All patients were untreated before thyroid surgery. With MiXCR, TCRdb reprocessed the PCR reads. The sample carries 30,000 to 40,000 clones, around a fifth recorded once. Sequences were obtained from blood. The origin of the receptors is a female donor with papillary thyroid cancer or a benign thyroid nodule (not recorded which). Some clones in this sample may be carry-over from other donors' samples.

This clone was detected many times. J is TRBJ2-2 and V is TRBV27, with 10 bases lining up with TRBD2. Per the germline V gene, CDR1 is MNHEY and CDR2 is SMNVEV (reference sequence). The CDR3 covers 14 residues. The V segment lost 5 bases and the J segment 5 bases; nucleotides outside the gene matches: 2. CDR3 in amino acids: CASSNSGRTGELFF. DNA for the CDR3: TGTGCCAGCAGTAATAGCGGGAGGACCGGGGAGCTGTTTTTT.

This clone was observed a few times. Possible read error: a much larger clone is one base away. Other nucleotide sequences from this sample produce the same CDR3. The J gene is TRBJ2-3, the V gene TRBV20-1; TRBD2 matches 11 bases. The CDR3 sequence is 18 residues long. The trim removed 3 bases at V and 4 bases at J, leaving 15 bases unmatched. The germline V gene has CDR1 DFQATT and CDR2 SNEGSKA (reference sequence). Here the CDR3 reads CSASTGGRGTSGSDTQYF. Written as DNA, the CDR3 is TGCAGTGCTAGCACAGGTGGTCGGGGGACTAGCGGCTCAGATACGCAGTATTTT.

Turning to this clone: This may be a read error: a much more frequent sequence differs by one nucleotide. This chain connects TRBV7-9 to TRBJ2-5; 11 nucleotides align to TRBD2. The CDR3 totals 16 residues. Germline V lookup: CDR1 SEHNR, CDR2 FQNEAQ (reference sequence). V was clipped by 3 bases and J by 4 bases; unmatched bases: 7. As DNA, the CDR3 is TGTGCCAGCAGCTTTACTAGCGGGAGTGCCCTAGAGACCCAGTACTTC. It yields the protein CASSFTSGSALETQYF.

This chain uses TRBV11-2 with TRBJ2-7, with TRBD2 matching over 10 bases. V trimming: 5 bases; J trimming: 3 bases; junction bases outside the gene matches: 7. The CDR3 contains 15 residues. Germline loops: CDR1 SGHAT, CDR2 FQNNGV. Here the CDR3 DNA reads TGTGCCAGCAGCATCGGGACTAGCGATAACTACGAGCAGTACTTC. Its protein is CASSIGTSDNYEQYF.

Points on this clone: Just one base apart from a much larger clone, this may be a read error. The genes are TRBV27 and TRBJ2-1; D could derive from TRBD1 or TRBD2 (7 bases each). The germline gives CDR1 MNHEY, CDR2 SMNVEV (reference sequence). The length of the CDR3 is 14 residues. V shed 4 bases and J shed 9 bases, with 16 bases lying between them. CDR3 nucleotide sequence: TGTGCCAGCAGTTCCACCAGGGGGGGGGGTGAGCAGTTCTTC. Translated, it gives CASSSTRGGGEQFF.

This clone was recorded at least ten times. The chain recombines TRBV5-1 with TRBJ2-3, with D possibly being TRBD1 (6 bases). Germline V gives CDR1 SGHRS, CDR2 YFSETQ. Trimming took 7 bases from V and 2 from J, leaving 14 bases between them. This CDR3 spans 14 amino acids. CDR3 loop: CASFQGSSTDTQYF. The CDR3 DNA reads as TGCGCCAGCTTCCAGGGGAGTTCCACAGATACGCAGTATTTT.

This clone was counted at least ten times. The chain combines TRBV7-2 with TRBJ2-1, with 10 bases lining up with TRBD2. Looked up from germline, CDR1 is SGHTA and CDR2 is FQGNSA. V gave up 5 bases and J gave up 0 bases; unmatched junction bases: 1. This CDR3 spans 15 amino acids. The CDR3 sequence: CASSASGSSYNEQFF. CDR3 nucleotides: TGTGCCAGCAGCGCTAGCGGGAGCTCCTACAATGAGCAGTTCTTC.

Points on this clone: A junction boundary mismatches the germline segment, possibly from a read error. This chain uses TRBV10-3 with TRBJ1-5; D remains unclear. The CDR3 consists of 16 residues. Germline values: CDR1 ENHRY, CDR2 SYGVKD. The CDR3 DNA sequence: TGTGCCATGAGTGAGTCCACCGGTACTAGCAATCAGCCCCAGCATTTT. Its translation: CAMSESTGTSNQPQHF.

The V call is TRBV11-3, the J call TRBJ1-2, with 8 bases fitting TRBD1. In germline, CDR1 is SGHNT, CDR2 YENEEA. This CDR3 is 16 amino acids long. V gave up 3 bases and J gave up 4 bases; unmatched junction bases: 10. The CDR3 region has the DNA TGTGCCAGCAGCTTCCTGACAGGGGTAATTGGCTATGGCTACACCTTC. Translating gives CASSFLTGVIGYGYTF.

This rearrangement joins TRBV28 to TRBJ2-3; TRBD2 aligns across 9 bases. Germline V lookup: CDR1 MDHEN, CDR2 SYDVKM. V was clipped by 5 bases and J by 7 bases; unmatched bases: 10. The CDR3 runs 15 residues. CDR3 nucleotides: TGTGCCAGCAGTCGACTAGCGGTAGAAGCATATACGCAGTATTTT. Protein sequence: CASSRLAVEAYTQYF.

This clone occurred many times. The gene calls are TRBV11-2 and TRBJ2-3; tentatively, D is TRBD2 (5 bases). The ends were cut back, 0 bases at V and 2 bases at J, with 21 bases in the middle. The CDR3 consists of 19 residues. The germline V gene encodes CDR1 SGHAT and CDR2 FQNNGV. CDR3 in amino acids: CASSLEASEPRAPTDTQYF. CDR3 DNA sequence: TGTGCCAGCAGCTTAGAGGCTAGTGAGCCGCGGGCCCCCACAGATACGCAGTATTTT.

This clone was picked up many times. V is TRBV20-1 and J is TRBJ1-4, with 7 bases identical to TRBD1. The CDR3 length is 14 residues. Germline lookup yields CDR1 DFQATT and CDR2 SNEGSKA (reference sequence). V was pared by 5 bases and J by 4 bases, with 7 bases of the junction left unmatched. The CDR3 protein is CSAGRTGLNEKLFF. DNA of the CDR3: TGCAGTGCTGGACGGACAGGCCTTAATGAAAAACTGTTTTTT.

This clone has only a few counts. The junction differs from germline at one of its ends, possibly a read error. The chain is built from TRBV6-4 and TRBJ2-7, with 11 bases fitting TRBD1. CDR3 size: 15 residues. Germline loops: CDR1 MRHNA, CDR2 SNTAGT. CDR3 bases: TGTGCCATCAGTCCCGGGACAGGGGGGCCCTACGAGCAGTACTTC. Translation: CAISPGTGGPYEQYF.

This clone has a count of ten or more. The CDR3: CASSPGQASYEQYF. The CDR3 DNA follows: TGTGCCAGCTCTCCGGGACAGGCGTCCTACGAGCAGTACTTC. The J gene is TRBJ2-7, the V gene TRBV18, with 8 bases identical to TRBD1. The CDR3 consists of 14 residues. V trimming: 6 bases; J trimming: 1 base; junction bases outside the gene matches: 5. Germline lookup yields CDR1 KGHSH and CDR2 LQKENI.

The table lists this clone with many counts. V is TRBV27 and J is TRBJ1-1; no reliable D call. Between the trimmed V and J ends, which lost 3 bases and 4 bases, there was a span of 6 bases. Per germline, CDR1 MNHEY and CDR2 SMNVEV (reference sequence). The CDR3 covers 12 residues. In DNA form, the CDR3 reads TGTGCCAGCAGTTTCCTGGGCACTGAAGCTTTCTTT. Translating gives CASSFLGTEAFF.

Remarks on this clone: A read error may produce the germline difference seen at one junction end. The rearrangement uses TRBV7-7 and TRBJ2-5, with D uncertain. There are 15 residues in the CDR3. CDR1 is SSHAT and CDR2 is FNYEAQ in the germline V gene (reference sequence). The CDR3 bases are TGTGCTAGCAGCTTAGCTACAGTGGGCGGAGAGACCCAGTACTTC. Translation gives CASSLATVGGETQYF. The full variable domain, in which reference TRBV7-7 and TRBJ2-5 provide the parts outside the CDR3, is GAGVSQSPRYKVTKRGQDVTLRCDPISSHATLYWYQQALGQGPEFLTYFNYEAQPDKSGLPSDRFSAERPEGSISTLTIQRTEQRDSAMYRCASSLATVGGETQYFGPGTRLLVL.

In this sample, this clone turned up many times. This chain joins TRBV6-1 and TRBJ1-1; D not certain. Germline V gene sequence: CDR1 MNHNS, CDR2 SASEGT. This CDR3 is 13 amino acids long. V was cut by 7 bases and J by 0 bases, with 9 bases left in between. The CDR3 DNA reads TGTGCCAGCACCTCCCGGATGAACACTGAAGCTTTCTTT. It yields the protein CASTSRMNTEAFF.

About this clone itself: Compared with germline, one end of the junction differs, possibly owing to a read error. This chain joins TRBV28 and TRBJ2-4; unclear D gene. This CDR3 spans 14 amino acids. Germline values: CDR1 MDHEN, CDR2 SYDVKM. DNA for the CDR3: TGCGCCAGCAGTTTATGGGAAAGGGAAAACATTCAGTACTTC. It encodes CASSLWERENIQYF.

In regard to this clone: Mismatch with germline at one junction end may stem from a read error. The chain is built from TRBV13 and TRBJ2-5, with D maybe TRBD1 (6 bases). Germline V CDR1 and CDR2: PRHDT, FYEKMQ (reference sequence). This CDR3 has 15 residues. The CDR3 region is CARSLEGHPKETQYF. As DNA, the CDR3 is TGTGCCAGAAGCTTAGAGGGACACCCAAAAGAGACCCAGTACTTC.

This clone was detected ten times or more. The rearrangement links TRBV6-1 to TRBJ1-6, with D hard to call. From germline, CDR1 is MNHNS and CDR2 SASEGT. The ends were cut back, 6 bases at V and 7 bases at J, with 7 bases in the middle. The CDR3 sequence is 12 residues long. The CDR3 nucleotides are TGTGCCAGCAGCGGCAGCAATTCACCCCTCCACTTT. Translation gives CASSGSNSPLHF.

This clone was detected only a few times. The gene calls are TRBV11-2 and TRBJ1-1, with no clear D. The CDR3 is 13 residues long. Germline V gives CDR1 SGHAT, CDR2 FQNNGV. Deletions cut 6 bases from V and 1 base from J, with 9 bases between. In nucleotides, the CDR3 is TGTGCCAGCAGTCTACAAGCGAACACTGAAGCTTTCTTT. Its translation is CASSLQANTEAFF.

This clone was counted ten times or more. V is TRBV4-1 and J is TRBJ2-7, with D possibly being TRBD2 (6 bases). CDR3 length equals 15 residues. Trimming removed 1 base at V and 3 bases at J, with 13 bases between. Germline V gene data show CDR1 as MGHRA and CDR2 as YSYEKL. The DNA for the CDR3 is TGCGCCAGCAGCCAAGTCGTCCCGGGGGACTACGAGCAGTACTTC. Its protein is CASSQVVPGDYEQYF.

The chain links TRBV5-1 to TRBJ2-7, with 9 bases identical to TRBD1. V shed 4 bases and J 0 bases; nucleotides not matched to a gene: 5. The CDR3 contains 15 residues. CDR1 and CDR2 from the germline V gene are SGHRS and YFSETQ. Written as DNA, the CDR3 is TGCGCCAGCAGCGCCGGGACAGGGAGCTCCTACGAGCAGTACTTC. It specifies CASSAGTGSSYEQYF.

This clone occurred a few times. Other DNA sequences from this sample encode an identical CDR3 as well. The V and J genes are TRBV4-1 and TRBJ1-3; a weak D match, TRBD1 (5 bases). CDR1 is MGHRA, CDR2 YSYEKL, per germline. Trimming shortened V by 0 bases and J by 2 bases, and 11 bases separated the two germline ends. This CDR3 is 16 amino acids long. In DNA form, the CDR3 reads TGCGCCAGCAGCCAAGAAAAGGCAGGGACTGGAAACACCATATATTTT. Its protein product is CASSQEKAGTGNTIYF.